A single TCR beta chain is shown here with its context. This CDR3 comprises 13 residues. In germline, CDR1 is SSHAT, CDR2 FNYEAQ (reference sequence). Germline trimming cut 5 bases from V and 11 bases from J; bases unmatched to any gene: 6. Authors' methods: Amplification of reference gene primers provided the estimated nucleated cell counts. Clones were read by immunoSEQ multiplex PCR, and TCRdb kept only the in-frame ones, dropping some. The V and J calls and clone size are taken from that table; D and trimming were inferred from the DNA. The table records approximately 240,000 clones, 84% of them present only once. The data stem from a study of blood T cell repertoires in COVID-19.

The V and J genes are TRBV7-7 and TRBJ1-4, with 9 positions matching TRBD1. The sample was peripheral blood. The source is a woman over 75 with active or convalescent COVID-19. CDR3 nucleotide sequence: TGTGCCAGCAGCCGGGACAGGGTGCAGAAACTGTTTTTT. Its translation is CASSRDRVQKLFF. The full variable domain, its missing parts supplied by reference TRBV7-7 and TRBJ1-4, is GAGVSQSPRYKVTKRGQDVTLRCDPISSHATLYWYQQALGQGPEFLTYFNYEAQPDKSGLPSDRFSAERPEGSISTLTIQRTEQRDSAMYRCASSRDRVQKLFFGSGTQLSVL.